A selection of T cell receptor beta chains follows, all from one sample in a study of OX40 agonist ivuxolimab in advanced cancers. Assay used: immunoSEQ multiplex PCR; TCRdb lists only in-frame clones, some missing. The sample lists 60,000 to 100,000 clones, around 86% occurring once. Sequencing used CD4+ or CD8+ T cells sorted from blood, obtained in a trial of the OX40 agonist ivuxolimab. The receptors were gathered from an adult with an advanced solid tumor such as melanoma, head and neck, liver or kidney cancer. The conserved cysteine and the conserved F or W are not part of the CDR3 here. Fields, in order: J gene, CDR3 length, V gene, CDR3 protein.

TRBJ2-5,17,TRBV5-4,ASSLGLAGAGGFQETQY
TRBJ2-5,10,TRBV7-2,ASSLARQTQY
TRBJ2-7,11,TRBV29-1,SVGGSGVYEQY
TRBJ2-7,13,TRBV28,ASIETQGASGEQY
TRBJ2-7,12,TRBV7-8,ASSLGFSSYEQY
TRBJ1-2,13,TRBV6-1,ASSLTPRLSNGYT
TRBJ2-7,11,TRBV29-1,SVGQPSSYEQY
TRBJ2-5,11,TRBV19,ASSASFQETQY
TRBJ2-1,13,TRBV9,ASSLDTTPYNEQF
TRBJ2-7,11,TRBV11-2,ASSLGRDYEQY
TRBJ2-1,13,TRBV15,ATSRPLAGPNEQF
TRBJ2-1,17,TRBV18,ASPGQGGTSGRADNEQF
TRBJ2-7,12,TRBV6-5,ASSSRGPTYEQY
TRBJ2-3,10,TRBV6-5,ASSSNTDTQY
TRBJ2-2,13,TRBV29-1,SVGGQSLNTGELF
TRBJ2-1,14,TRBV28,ASSPLFSVAYNEQF
TRBJ1-2,10,TRBV7-2,ASSGSFYGYT
TRBJ1-2,11,TRBV11-2,ASSLQQNYGYT
TRBJ2-3,13,TRBV5-6,ASSSGQGASDTQY
TRBJ2-1,13,TRBV18,ASSLGQGVRNEQF
TRBJ2-2,14,TRBV6-1,ASSEQLAGGYGELF
TRBJ2-3,14,TRBV11-3,ASSLSSGRSTDTQY
TRBJ1-5,14,TRBV4-1,ASSPRTVYSNQPQH
TRBJ2-1,15,TRBV7-9,ASSRPGLAGPYNEQF
TRBJ1-4,12,TRBV19,ASSRTGGAGKLF
TRBJ2-7,17,TRBV28,ASSLAGGGLAGTSYEQY
TRBJ2-1,13,TRBV11-1,ASSRTGTPGNEQF
TRBJ2-7,6,TRBV6-1,ALNEQY
TRBJ1-2,12,TRBV18,ASSPVRAVYGYT
TRBJ2-7,13,TRBV5-1,ASSILGTGEGEQY
TRBJ2-3,16,TRBV4-1,ASSQGPYWDGSTDTQY
TRBJ1-1,11,TRBV19,ASSRMGGPEAF
TRBJ1-5,13,TRBV6-1,ASSDGGPSLYPQH
TRBJ1-2,13,TRBV6-1,ASRGDRSGFYGYT
TRBJ2-1,11,TRBV27,ASSSRGYNEQF
TRBJ2-5,11,TRBV5-4,ASARERGETQY
TRBJ1-5,11,TRBV19,ASKRGANQPQH
TRBJ2-5,12,TRBV5-4,ASSFDRVGETQY
TRBJ1-6,12,TRBV6-1,ASSRDSNNSPLH
TRBJ2-7,14,TRBV7-9,ASSLARASGRNEQY
TRBJ1-5,11,TRBV5-5,ASSSVPLQPQH
TRBJ1-3,13,TRBV5-1,ASSLDPSGGNTIY
TRBJ1-2,11,TRBV5-4,ASSLVSHYGYT
TRBJ1-6,12,TRBV5-1,ASSSTAINSPLH
TRBJ2-5,11,TRBV5-1,ASSLSHQETQY
TRBJ2-5,14,TRBV4-2,ASSQDRRGIQETQY
TRBJ2-1,11,TRBV11-2,ASSLARYNEQF